This TCR beta chain was obtained from a study of blood T cells in healthy people across ages. General study results and limits: TCR beta diversity, measured per million T cells, fell in a roughly linear way with age. Diversity of TCR beta correlated strongly with naive T cell percentage.

The authors ran a second PCR of about 7 to 11 cycles using a sample-barcoded 5' primer and a J-beta primer mix. TCRdb itself ran the 5' RACE reads through MiXCR, one entry per CDR3 protein. This table has about 1,400,000 distinct CDR3 sequences, 59% appearing once. Germline V gives CDR1 MGHRA, CDR2 YSYEKL. The CDR3 is 16 residues long. Trimming took 6 bases from V and 1 from J; bases not matched to a gene: 6. Sample donors were healthy Caucasian individuals that came from Russia, aged roughly 6 to 100. This clonotype was counted between two and nine times. What it binds is not known. Sequencing was done on a sample of blood. This TCR came from a man younger than 35 in good health. This chain connects TRBV4-1 to TRBJ1-1; 12 bases match TRBD1. This CDR3 reads CASRTGQGARNTEAFF. CDR3 in DNA: TGCGCCAGCAGGACGGGACAGGGGGCGAGGAACACTGAAGCTTTCTTT.